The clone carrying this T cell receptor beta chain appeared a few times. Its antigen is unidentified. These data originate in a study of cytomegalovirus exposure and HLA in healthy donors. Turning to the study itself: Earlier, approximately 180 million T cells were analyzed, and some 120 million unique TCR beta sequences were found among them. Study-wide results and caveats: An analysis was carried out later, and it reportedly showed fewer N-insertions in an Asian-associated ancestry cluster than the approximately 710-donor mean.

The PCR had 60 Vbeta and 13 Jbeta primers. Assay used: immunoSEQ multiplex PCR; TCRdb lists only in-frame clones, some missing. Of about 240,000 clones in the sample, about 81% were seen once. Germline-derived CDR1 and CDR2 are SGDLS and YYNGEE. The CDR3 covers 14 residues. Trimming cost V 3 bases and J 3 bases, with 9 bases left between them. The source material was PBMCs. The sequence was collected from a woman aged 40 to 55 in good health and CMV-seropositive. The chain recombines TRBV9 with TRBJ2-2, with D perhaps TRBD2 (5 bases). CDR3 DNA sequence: TGTGCCAGCAGCGCGGACTTCTACACCGGGGAGCTGTTTTTT. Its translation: CASSADFYTGELFF. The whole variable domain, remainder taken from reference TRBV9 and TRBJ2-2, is DSGVTQTPKHLITATGQRVTLRCSPRSGDLSVYWYQQSLDQGLQFLIQYYNGEERAKGNILERFSAQQFPDLHSELNLSSLELGDSALYFCASSADFYTGELFFGEGSRLTVL.